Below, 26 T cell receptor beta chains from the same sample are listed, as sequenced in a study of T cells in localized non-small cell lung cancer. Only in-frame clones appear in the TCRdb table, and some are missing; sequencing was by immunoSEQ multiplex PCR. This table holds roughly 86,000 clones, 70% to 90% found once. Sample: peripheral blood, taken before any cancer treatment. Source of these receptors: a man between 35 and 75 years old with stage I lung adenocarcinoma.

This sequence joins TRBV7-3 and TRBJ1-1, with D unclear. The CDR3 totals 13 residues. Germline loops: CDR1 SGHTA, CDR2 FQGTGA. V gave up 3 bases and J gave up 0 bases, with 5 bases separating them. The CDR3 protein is CASSFSLNTEAFF. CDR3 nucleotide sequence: TGTGCCAGCAGCTTCAGCCTGAACACTGAAGCTTTCTTT.

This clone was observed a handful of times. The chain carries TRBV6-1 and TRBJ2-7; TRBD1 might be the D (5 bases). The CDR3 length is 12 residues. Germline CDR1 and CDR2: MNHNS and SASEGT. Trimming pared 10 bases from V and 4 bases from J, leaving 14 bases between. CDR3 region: CATRDRLYEQYF. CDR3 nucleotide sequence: TGTGCCACAAGAGACAGATTATACGAGCAGTACTTC.

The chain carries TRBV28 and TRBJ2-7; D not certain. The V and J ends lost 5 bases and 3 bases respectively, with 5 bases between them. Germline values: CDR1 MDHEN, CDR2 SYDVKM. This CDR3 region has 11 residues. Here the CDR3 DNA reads TGTGCCAGCAGTCAAAACTACGAGCAGTACTTC. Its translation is CASSQNYEQYF.

As DNA, the CDR3 is TGTGCCAGCAGCGTAGAAGTCACCGGGGAGCTGTTTTTT. This sequence encodes CASSVEVTGELFF. The gene calls are TRBV9 and TRBJ2-2; no definite D call. Germline-derived CDR1 and CDR2 are SGDLS and YYNGEE. V was cut by 0 bases and J by 4 bases, with 4 bases left in between. The CDR3 sequence is 13 residues long.

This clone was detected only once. DNA for the CDR3: TGTGCCAGCAGCCGCCAACCCGGGACAGGATCTTATGTCACCTACGAGCAGTACTTC. Translated: CASSRQPGTGSYVTYEQYF. The chain uses TRBV27 and TRBJ2-7; 8 positions match TRBD1. The length of the CDR3 is 19 residues. The V segment lost 6 bases and the J segment 2 bases; nucleotides outside the gene matches: 21. Germline-derived CDR1 and CDR2 are MNHEY and SMNVEV (reference sequence).

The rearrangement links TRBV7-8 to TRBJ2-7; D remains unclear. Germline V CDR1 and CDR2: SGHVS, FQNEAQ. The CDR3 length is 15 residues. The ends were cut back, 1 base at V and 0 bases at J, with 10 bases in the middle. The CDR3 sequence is CASSLDGANSYEQYF. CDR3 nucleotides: TGTGCCAGCAGCTTAGACGGTGCGAACTCCTACGAGCAGTACTTC.

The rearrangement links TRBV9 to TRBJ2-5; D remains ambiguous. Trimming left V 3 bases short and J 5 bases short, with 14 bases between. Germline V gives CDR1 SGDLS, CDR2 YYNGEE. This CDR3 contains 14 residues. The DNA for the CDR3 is TGTGCCAGCAGCGAACTCTCTACTGGGGAGACCCAGTACTTC. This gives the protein CASSELSTGETQYF. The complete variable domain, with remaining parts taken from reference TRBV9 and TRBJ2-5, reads DSGVTQTPKHLITATGQRVTLRCSPRSGDLSVYWYQQSLDQGLQFLIQYYNGEERAKGNILERFSAQQFPDLHSELNLSSLELGDSALYFCASSELSTGETQYFGPGTRLLVL.

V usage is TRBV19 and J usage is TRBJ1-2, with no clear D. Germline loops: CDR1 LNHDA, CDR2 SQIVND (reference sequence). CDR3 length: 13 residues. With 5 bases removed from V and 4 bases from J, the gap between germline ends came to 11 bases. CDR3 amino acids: CASSSRVTYGYTF. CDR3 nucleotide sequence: TGTGCCAGTAGTTCGAGGGTGACCTATGGCTACACCTTC.

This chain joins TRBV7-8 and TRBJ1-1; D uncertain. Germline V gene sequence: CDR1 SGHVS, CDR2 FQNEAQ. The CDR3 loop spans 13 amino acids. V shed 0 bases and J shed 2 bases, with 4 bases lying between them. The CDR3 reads CASSLAANTEAFF. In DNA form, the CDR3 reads TGTGCCAGCAGCTTAGCCGCAAACACTGAAGCTTTCTTT.

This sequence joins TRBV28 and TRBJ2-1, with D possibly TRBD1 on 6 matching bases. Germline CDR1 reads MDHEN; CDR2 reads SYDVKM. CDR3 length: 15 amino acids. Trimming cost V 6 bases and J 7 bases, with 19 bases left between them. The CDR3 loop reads CASSRIGTRGNEQFF. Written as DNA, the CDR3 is TGTGCCAGCAGCCGTATAGGCACTAGGGGGAATGAGCAGTTCTTC. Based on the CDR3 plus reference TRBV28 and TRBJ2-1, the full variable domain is DVKVTQSSRYLVKRTGEKVFLECVQDMDHENMFWYRQDPGLGLRLIYFSYDVKMKEKGDIPEGYSVSREKKERFSLILESASTNQTSMYLCASSRIGTRGNEQFFGPGTRLTVL.

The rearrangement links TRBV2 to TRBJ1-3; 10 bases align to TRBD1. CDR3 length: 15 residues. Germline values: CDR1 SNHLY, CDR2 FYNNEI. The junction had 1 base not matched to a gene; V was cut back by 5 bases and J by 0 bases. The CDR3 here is CASSRDRGSGNTIYF. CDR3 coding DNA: TGTGCCAGCAGTCGGGACAGGGGCTCTGGAAACACCATATATTTT.

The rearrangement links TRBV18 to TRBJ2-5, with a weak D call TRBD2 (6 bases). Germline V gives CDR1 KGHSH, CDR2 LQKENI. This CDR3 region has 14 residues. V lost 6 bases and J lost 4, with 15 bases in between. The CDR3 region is CASSQWEASETQYF. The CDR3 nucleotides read TGTGCCAGCTCCCAATGGGAGGCTTCAGAGACCCAGTACTTC. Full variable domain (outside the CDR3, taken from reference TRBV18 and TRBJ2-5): NAGVMQNPRHLVRRRGQEARLRCSPMKGHSHVYWYRQLPEEGLKFMVYLQKENIIDESGMPKERFSAEFPKEGPSILRIQQVVRGDSAAYFCASSQWEASETQYFGPGTRLLVL.

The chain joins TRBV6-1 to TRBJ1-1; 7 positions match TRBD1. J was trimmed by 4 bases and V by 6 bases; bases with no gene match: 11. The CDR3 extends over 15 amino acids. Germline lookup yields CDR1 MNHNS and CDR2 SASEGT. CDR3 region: CASRKQGGHGTEAFF. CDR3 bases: TGTGCCAGCAGAAAGCAGGGGGGGCATGGCACTGAAGCTTTCTTT.

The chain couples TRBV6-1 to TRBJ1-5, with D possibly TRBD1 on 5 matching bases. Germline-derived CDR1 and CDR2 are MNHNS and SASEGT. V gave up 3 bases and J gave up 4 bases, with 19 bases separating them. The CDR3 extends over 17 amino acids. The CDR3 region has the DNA TGTGCCAGCAGTGACGGGGCTTGGACGCGGGCGAATCAGCCCCAGCATTTT. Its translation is CASSDGAWTRANQPQHF.

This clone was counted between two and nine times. Here the CDR3 reads CASSYAGDRVDGYTF. The CDR3 nucleotides read TGTGCCAGCAGCTACGCGGGGGACAGGGTGGATGGCTACACCTTC. The gene calls are TRBV11-2 and TRBJ1-2; 9 positions agree with TRBD1. The J segment lost 6 bases and the V segment lost 4 bases, leaving 9 bases of the junction unmatched. The CDR3 covers 15 residues. The germline CDR1 and CDR2 sequences are SGHAT and FQNNGV.

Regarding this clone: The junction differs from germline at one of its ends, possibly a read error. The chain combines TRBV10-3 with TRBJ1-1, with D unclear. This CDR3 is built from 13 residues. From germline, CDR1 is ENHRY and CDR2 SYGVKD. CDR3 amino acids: CVISETGRTEAFF. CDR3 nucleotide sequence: TGTGTCATCAGTGAGACCGGCCGTACTGAAGCTTTCTTT.

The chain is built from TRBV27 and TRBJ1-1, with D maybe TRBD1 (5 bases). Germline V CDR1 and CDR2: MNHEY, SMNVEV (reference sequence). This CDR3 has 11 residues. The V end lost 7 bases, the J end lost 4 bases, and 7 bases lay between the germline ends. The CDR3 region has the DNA TGTGCCAGCAAGGGGACCACTGAAGCTTTCTTT. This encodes CASKGTTEAFF.

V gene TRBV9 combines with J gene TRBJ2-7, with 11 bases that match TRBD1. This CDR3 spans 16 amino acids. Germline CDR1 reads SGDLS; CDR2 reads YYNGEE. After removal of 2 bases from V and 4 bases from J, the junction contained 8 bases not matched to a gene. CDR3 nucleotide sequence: TGTGCCAGCAGCGTCGCGCCGGGACAGGGGGAATACGAGCAGTACTTC. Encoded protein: CASSVAPGQGEYEQYF.

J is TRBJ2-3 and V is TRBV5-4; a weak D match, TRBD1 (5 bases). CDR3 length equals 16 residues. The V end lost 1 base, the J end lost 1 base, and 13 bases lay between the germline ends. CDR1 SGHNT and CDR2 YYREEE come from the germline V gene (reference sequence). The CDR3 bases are TGTGCCAGCAGCTTGTGGGGCAAGGACCGCACAGATACGCAGTATTTT. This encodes CASSLWGKDRTDTQYF.

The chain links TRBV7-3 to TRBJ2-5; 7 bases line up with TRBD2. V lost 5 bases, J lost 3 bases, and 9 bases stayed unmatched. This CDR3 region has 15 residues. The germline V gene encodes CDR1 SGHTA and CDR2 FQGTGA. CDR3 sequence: CASSRERGSEETQYF. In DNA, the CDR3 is TGTGCCAGCAGCAGGGAGCGGGGTTCGGAAGAGACCCAGTACTTC.

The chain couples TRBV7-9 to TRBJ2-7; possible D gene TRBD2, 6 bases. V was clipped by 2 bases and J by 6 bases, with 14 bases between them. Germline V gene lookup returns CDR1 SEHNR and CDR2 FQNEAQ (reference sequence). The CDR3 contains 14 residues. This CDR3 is CASSLSGRSGEQYF. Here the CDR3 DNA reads TGTGCCAGCAGCTTATCGGGGAGGAGTGGCGAGCAGTACTTC.

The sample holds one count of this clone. DNA of the CDR3: TGTGCCAGCAGCTTCGGGACGGTGAACACTGAAGCTTTCTTT. Translating gives CASSFGTVNTEAFF. The chain combines TRBV9 with TRBJ1-1; D may be TRBD1 (5 bases). Germline CDR1 is SGDLS and CDR2 is YYNGEE. This CDR3 has 14 residues. Trimming took 4 bases from V and 0 from J, leaving 10 bases between them.

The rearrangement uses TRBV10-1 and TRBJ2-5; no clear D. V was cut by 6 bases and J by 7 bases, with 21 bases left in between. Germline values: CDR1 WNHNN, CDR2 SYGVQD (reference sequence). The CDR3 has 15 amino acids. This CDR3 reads CASRAIRPTMGTQYF. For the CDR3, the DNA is TGCGCCAGCAGAGCGATCCGGCCCACCATGGGGACCCAGTACTTC.

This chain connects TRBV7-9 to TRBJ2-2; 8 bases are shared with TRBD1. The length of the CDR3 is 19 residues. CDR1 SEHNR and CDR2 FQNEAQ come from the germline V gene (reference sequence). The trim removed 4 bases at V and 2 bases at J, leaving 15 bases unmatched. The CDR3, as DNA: TGTGCCAGCAGCTCGGACAGGGTTCTCCCGCGACTAAACACCGGGGAGCTGTTTTTT. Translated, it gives CASSSDRVLPRLNTGELFF. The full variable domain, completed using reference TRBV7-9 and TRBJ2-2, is DTGVSQNPRHKITKRGQNVTFRCDPISEHNRLYWYRQTLGQGPEFLTYFQNEAQLEKSRLLSDRFSAERPKGSFSTLEIQRTEQGDSAMYLCASSSDRVLPRLNTGELFFGEGSRLTVL.

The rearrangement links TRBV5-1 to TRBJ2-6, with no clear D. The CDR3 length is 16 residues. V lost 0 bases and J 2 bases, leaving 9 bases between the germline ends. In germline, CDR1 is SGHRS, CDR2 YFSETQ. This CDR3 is CASSLAESAGANVLTF. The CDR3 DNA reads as TGCGCCAGCAGCTTGGCCGAGTCAGCTGGGGCCAACGTCCTGACTTTC.

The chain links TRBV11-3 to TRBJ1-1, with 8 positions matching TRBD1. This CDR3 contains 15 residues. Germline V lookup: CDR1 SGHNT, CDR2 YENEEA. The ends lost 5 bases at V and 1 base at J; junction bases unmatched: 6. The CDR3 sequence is CASSRSGQANTEAFF. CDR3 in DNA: TGTGCCAGCAGCCGGTCGGGACAGGCGAACACTGAAGCTTTCTTT.